The rows below give T cell receptor beta chains drawn from one sample of a study of cytomegalovirus exposure and HLA in healthy donors. Clones were read by immunoSEQ multiplex PCR, and TCRdb kept only the in-frame ones, dropping some. The sample has 150,000 to 200,000 clones; around 82% are singletons. The material sequenced was PBMCs. Source of these receptors: a boy aged 2 to 9 in good health and CMV-seronegative. The conserved cysteine and the conserved F or W are not part of the CDR3 here. A D gene is named only where the DNA matches it firmly. Where a row states a size, it is once, few, many or the class of an expanded clone; other rows omit it.

>.|TRBV7-6|TRBD1|TRBJ1-2|15
AISSLDGDRGNYGYT
>.|TRBV4-2|.|TRBJ2-1|14
ASSQKQGFAYNEQF
>.|TRBV7-9|.|TRBJ2-7|11
ASSLGHLVEQY
>.|TRBV18|.|TRBJ1-1|12
ASSPGAARAEAF
>.|TRBV28|TRBD2|TRBJ2-2|16
ASRRGLAGKGDTGELF
>.|TRBV5-4|.|TRBJ2-3|11
ASSLSIADTQY
>.|TRBV4-1|TRBD1|.|12
ASSQAQGAYEQY
>.|TRBV4-1|TRBD1|TRBJ1-1|12
ASSLDRDAWEAF
>once|TRBV19|.|TRBJ2-1|13
ASSQGDSGGNEQF
>.|TRBV5-4|.|TRBJ1-2|15
ASSLGPEGGASYGYT
>.|TRBV9|.|TRBJ1-1|11
ASSVGRGTEAF
>.|TRBV18|.|TRBJ2-5|11
ASSPVGGETQY
>.|TRBV7-6|TRBD1|TRBJ2-1|14
ASSFLPGQGLNEQF
>.|TRBV15|.|TRBJ2-7|15
ATSRSRTTSGLWEQY
>.|TRBV5-1|TRBD2|TRBJ2-5|16
ASSLGLAGGPRGETQY
>.|TRBV5-1|TRBD1|TRBJ1-1|14
ASSLSAGTDYTEAF
>.|TRBV28|TRBD2|TRBJ2-5|18
ASSRRLAGGPRGVGETQY
>once|TRBV11-1|TRBD2|TRBJ2-1|16
ASSLTMLAGDRLDEQF
>.|TRBV11-2|.|TRBJ2-3|14
ASSLDVAGPPDTQY
>.|TRBV2|TRBD1|TRBJ2-7|13
ASSEKTGRSYEQY
>.|TRBV7-2|TRBD1|TRBJ1-2|12
ASSRSTGESGYT
>once|TRBV29-1|TRBD2|TRBJ2-5|11
SVVETSRETQY
>.|TRBV4-1|TRBD1|TRBJ2-5|12
ASSPGTGNETQY
>.|TRBV30|TRBD1|TRBJ1-1|13
AWTGTGIMNTEAF
>.|TRBV4-2|.|TRBJ2-7|10
ASSHPGTMQY
>.|TRBV4-1|.|TRBJ2-1|13
ASSPGTQFYNEQF
>.|TRBV6-1|TRBD1|TRBJ2-5|14
ASSVGTASRQETQY
>.|TRBV2|TRBD2|TRBJ2-7|10
ASTAGGYEQY
>.|TRBV7-2|.|TRBJ2-1|11
ASSLALGGEQF
>.|TRBV28|TRBD2|TRBJ2-7|15
ASSINLDSGSSYEQY
>.|TRBV5-1|TRBD1|TRBJ2-5|13
ASSLATGGRETQY
>.|TRBV6-6|TRBD2|.|12
ASTTRDYSYEQY